Each of the 21 T cell receptor beta chains below was sequenced from the same sample in a study of cytomegalovirus exposure and HLA in healthy donors. PCR primers comprised 60 Vbeta and 13 Jbeta primers. Produced via immunoSEQ multiplex PCR; TCRdb's table is partial and in-frame only. The sample carries about 120,000 clones, 55% to 75% recorded once. Sequences were obtained from PBMCs. These receptor sequences come from a man aged 30 to 39 in good health and CMV-seronegative.

The gene calls are TRBV2 and TRBJ1-6, with D possibly being TRBD1 (5 bases). The CDR3 is 14 residues long. The V and J ends lost 4 bases and 9 bases respectively, with 13 bases between them. Germline V gene sequence: CDR1 SNHLY, CDR2 FYNNEI. The CDR3 DNA sequence: TGTGCCAGCAGTGTGGCCGGGGGAGGTTCACCCCTCCACTTT. It encodes CASSVAGGGSPLHF.

This clone has a handful of counts. This chain uses TRBV11-3 with TRBJ2-1; 10 bases line up with TRBD2. CDR3 size: 17 residues. The trim removed 3 bases at V and 1 base at J, leaving 6 bases unmatched. Germline assignment: CDR1 SGHNT and CDR2 YENEEA. The CDR3 is CASSLGSGGVSYNEQFF. CDR3 nucleotides: TGTGCCAGCAGCTTGGGCAGCGGGGGGGTTTCCTACAATGAGCAGTTCTTC.

This rearrangement joins TRBV13 to TRBJ1-1; TRBD1 agrees at 9 bases. V shed 6 bases, J shed 5 bases, and the junction held 7 bases outside the gene matches. This CDR3 spans 14 amino acids. Looked up from germline, CDR1 is PRHDT and CDR2 is FYEKMQ (reference sequence). The CDR3 coding sequence is TGTGCCAGCAGTCGCGACAGGGGGAGAACTGAAGCTTTCTTT. Encoded protein: CASSRDRGRTEAFF.

The chain links TRBV2 to TRBJ1-2; a possible D gene is TRBD1 (6 bases). The CDR3 loop spans 14 amino acids. In germline, CDR1 is SNHLY, CDR2 FYNNEI. The V gene lost 4 bases and the J gene lost 4 bases, with 13 bases spanning the gap. DNA of the CDR3: TGTGCCAGCAGTGTAAACAGGGCGCCCTATGGCTACACCTTC. Amino acid sequence: CASSVNRAPYGYTF.

The chain couples TRBV30 to TRBJ2-7; 9 nucleotides agree with TRBD1. The CDR3 has 12 residues. Per the germline V gene, CDR1 is GTSNPN and CDR2 is SVGIG (reference sequence). CDR3 bases: TGTGGCTTGACAGGGGGGGGATTCGAGCAGTACTTC. This sequence encodes CGLTGGGFEQYF.

The CDR3 loop reads CASRPAGGSYEQYF. The CDR3 DNA sequence: TGTGCCAGCAGGCCGGCGGGGGGGTCCTACGAGCAGTACTTC. V is TRBV28 and J is TRBJ2-7, with 9 bases fitting TRBD2. This CDR3 has 14 amino acids. CDR1 is MDHEN and CDR2 is SYDVKM in the germline V gene. Germline trimming cut 6 bases from V and 1 base from J; bases unmatched to any gene: 4.

Points on this clone: One end of the junction does not line up with germline, which may come from a read error. The chain links TRBV7-9 to TRBJ1-2, with TRBD1 matching 10 bases. This CDR3 is built from 13 residues. CDR1 is SEHNR and CDR2 is FQNEAQ in the germline V gene (reference sequence). In DNA form, the CDR3 reads TGTTCCAGCAGCGTCGGGACAGGGGACGGCTACACCTTC. Residues: CSSSVGTGDGYTF.

The V and J genes are TRBV25-1 and TRBJ2-1, with 10 positions matching TRBD2. Germline V gives CDR1 MGHDK, CDR2 SYGVNS. The V segment lost 3 bases and the J segment 10 bases; nucleotides outside the gene matches: 3. This CDR3 contains 13 residues. DNA for the CDR3: TGTGCCAGCAGTGATCTAGCGGGGGTAGAGCAGTTCTTC. It is translated as CASSDLAGVEQFF.

This chain joins TRBV4-1 and TRBJ2-3; D is unclear. The CDR3 sequence is 16 residues long. V was trimmed by 2 bases and J by 3 bases, leaving 15 bases between them. Looked up from germline, CDR1 is MGHRA and CDR2 is YSYEKL. As DNA, the CDR3 is TGCGCCAGCAGCCAAAATCCTAGTGATAATACAGATACGCAGTATTTT. Its protein product is CASSQNPSDNTDTQYF.

This rearrangement joins TRBV7-9 to TRBJ1-5, with a possible D match to TRBD1 (5 bases). Looked up from germline, CDR1 is SEHNR and CDR2 is FQNEAQ (reference sequence). This CDR3 contains 13 residues. Between the trimmed V and J ends, which lost 5 bases and 4 bases, there was a span of 9 bases. Here the CDR3 reads CASSLRVNQPQHF. In nucleotides, the CDR3 is TGTGCCAGCAGCCTCAGGGTTAATCAGCCCCAGCATTTT.

In its sample, this clone was seen a few times. The chain links TRBV7-8 to TRBJ1-5, with 10 bases aligning to TRBD1. The CDR3 spans 16 residues. Germline V gene sequence: CDR1 SGHVS, CDR2 FQNEAQ. The V gene end was trimmed by 4 bases and the J gene end by 6 bases; junction bases not matched to a gene: 9. The CDR3 DNA sequence: TGTGCCAGCAGCTCCCGGACAGGGGGTGTTATTCAGCCCCAGCATTTT. Protein: CASSSRTGGVIQPQHF.

This chain uses TRBV23-1 with TRBJ1-6, with D perhaps matching TRBD1 (5 bases). TRBV23-1 carries the ORF label, with uncertain function. The CDR3 sequence is 16 residues long. The V end was cut by 4 bases, the J end by 7 bases, with 17 bases between. The CDR3 sequence is CASSRLGGTRNSPLHF. In nucleotides, the CDR3 is TGCGCCAGCAGTCGACTAGGAGGGACGAGGAATTCACCCCTCCACTTT.

The rearrangement uses TRBV7-9 and TRBJ1-2; D may be TRBD1 (5 bases). Trimming stripped 5 bases from V and 7 bases from J, with 20 bases between. Germline V lookup: CDR1 SEHNR, CDR2 FQNEAQ (reference sequence). The CDR3 contains 15 residues. CDR3 in DNA: TGTGCCAGCAGCGGCCCAGGGAGGGGCGTGGGTGGCTACACCTTC. Encoded protein: CASSGPGRGVGGYTF.

Notes on this clone: Sequence at one end of the junction differs from germline and may be a read error. The chain employs TRBV7-7 and TRBJ2-3; a possible D gene is TRBD2 (5 bases). The CDR3 is 13 amino acids. In germline, CDR1 is SSHAT, CDR2 FNYEAQ (reference sequence). CDR3 sequence: CASSSGVRDTQYF. CDR3 in DNA: TGTGCTAGCAGCTCCGGGGTCAGGGATACGCAGTATTTT.

The CDR3 protein is CASSASLQGSDTDTQYF. The CDR3 DNA is TGTGCCAGCAGCGCCAGCTTACAGGGTAGTGACACAGATACGCAGTATTTT. The chain recombines TRBV7-9 with TRBJ2-3; D possibly corresponds to TRBD1 (6 bases). The CDR3 runs 17 residues. Germline CDR1 reads SEHNR; CDR2 reads FQNEAQ (reference sequence). V lost 5 bases, J lost 2 bases, and 20 bases lay in between.

This clone was detected once. The chain combines TRBV6-1 with TRBJ2-1, with 8 bases lining up with TRBD2. J lost 8 bases, V lost 8 bases, and 8 bases had no gene match. The CDR3 length is 13 residues. Germline V gene sequence: CDR1 MNHNS, CDR2 SASEGT. CDR3 loop: CASLGLAGDEQFF. CDR3 DNA sequence: TGTGCCAGCCTAGGACTAGCTGGGGATGAGCAGTTCTTC.

The chain uses TRBV2 and TRBJ1-6, with D maybe TRBD1 (6 bases). The CDR3 loop spans 15 amino acids. The V end was cut by 7 bases, the J end by 4 bases, with 14 bases between. Germline assignment: CDR1 SNHLY and CDR2 FYNNEI. This CDR3 is CASTLPTGYNSPLHF. The CDR3 DNA follows: TGTGCCAGCACCCTCCCGACAGGTTATAATTCACCCCTCCACTTT.

The chain is built from TRBV4-1 and TRBJ2-3; 10 nucleotides agree with TRBD1. The germline gives CDR1 MGHRA, CDR2 YSYEKL. The CDR3 covers 14 residues. J was trimmed by 4 bases and V by 4 bases; bases with no gene match: 2. CDR3 DNA: TGCGCCAGCAGCCGGGACAGGGGCTCAGATACGCAGTATTTT. Protein: CASSRDRGSDTQYF.

The chain is built from TRBV19 and TRBJ2-7, with TRBD2 matching over 9 bases. Trimming took 3 bases from V and 1 from J; bases not matched to a gene: 7. The germline CDR1 and CDR2 sequences are LNHDA and SQIVND (reference sequence). The CDR3 has 16 amino acids. CDR3: CASSISMGLASYEQYF. CDR3 in DNA: TGTGCCAGTAGTATCAGTATGGGACTAGCTTCCTACGAGCAGTACTTC.

This chain joins TRBV2 and TRBJ2-1, with D perhaps TRBD1 (5 bases). CDR3 length: 15 amino acids. Trimming pared 5 bases from V and 7 bases from J, leaving 18 bases between. The germline V gene encodes CDR1 SNHLY and CDR2 FYNNEI. The CDR3 bases are TGTGCCAGCAGTCTATGGCAGGGAACGGCTAATGAGCAGTTCTTC. Protein: CASSLWQGTANEQFF.

This clone was detected only a few times. The J gene is TRBJ2-1, the V gene TRBV2; possibly TRBD2 for D (5 bases). Looked up from germline, CDR1 is SNHLY and CDR2 is FYNNEI. V was pared by 1 base and J by 7 bases, with 8 bases between. The CDR3 extends over 13 amino acids. Written as DNA, the CDR3 is TGTGCCAGCAGTGAAGAAGGGAGAAATGAGCAGTTCTTC. Protein product: CASSEEGRNEQFF.